These 9 T cell receptor beta chains came from one sample sequenced in a study of T-cell reconstitution after alpha-beta-depleted transplantation in children. The TCRbeta library incorporated unique molecular identifiers. TCRdb analysed the PCR reads with MiXCR anew, one entry per CDR3 protein. The sample lists about 210,000 distinct CDR3 sequences, approximately 17% occurring once. The sequences come from PBMCs, mostly from graft donor cells, collected 360 days after TCRalphabeta/CD19-depleted stem cell transplant. Receptor source: a male patient aged 2-15 years who had a stem cell transplant for acute lymphoblastic leukemia, so the T cells may come from the graft donor.

V and J are TRBV10-3 and TRBJ1-5; D is uncertain. V was cut by 3 bases and J by 0 bases, with 9 bases left in between. The length of the CDR3 is 15 residues. Per the germline V gene, CDR1 is ENHRY and CDR2 is SYGVKD. In nucleotides, the CDR3 is TGTGCCATCAGTGAATCGGGGAATAGCAATCAGCCCCAGCATTTT. This sequence encodes CAISESGNSNQPQHF.

This clonotype was picked up a small number of times. The genes are TRBV28 and TRBJ2-2; D call uncertain. The CDR3 covers 14 residues. Germline loops: CDR1 MDHEN, CDR2 SYDVKM. The V end was cut by 5 bases, the J end by 2 bases, with 9 bases between. CDR3 DNA: TGTGCCAGCAGTGGGGATCTTAACACCGGGGAGCTGTTTTTT. As protein: CASSGDLNTGELFF.

The chain joins TRBV5-1 to TRBJ1-4; no firm D call. Looked up from germline, CDR1 is SGHRS and CDR2 is YFSETQ. This CDR3 has 14 residues. V was trimmed by 0 bases and J by 5 bases, leaving 8 bases between them. This CDR3 is CASSLGTDNEKLFF. DNA for the CDR3: TGCGCCAGCAGCTTGGGGACGGACAATGAAAAACTGTTTTTT.

This clonotype was seen more than once but under ten times. The V and J genes are TRBV29-1 and TRBJ2-1; 9 nucleotides line up with TRBD1. Trimming cost V 5 bases and J 2 bases; bases outside gene matches: 7. This CDR3 comprises 15 residues. CDR1 is SQVTM, CDR2 ANQGSEA, per germline. CDR3 coding DNA: TGCAGCGTTAACCCGGGACAGGGAGCCTACAATGAGCAGTTCTTC. Translating gives CSVNPGQGAYNEQFF.

This clonotype was detected only a few times. The chain combines TRBV12-3 or TRBV12-4 with TRBJ1-1; 8 bases align to TRBD1. The V segment lost 7 bases and the J segment 8 bases; nucleotides outside the gene matches: 9. This CDR3 has 13 residues. CDR3 region: CASTLEWDREAFF. Written as DNA, the CDR3 is TGTGCCAGCACCCTAGAATGGGACAGGGAAGCTTTCTTT.

This clonotype was detected only a few times. V usage is TRBV3-1 and J usage is TRBJ1-1; D is undetermined. The CDR3 is 15 residues long. V gave up 0 bases and J gave up 8 bases, with 16 bases separating them. Germline CDR1 is LGHDT and CDR2 is YNNKEL (reference sequence). CDR3 loop: CASSQEPTPGEEAFF. The CDR3 DNA reads as TGTGCCAGCAGCCAAGAACCGACTCCGGGTGAAGAAGCTTTCTTT.

This clonotype was recorded a few times. J is TRBJ1-5 and V is TRBV28; D perhaps matches TRBD1 (5 bases). The germline V gene has CDR1 MDHEN and CDR2 SYDVKM. This CDR3 has 15 residues. Between the trimmed V and J ends, which lost 6 bases and 1 base, there was a span of 13 bases. CDR3 region: CASRLGARSNQPQHF. CDR3 sequence (DNA): TGTGCCAGCAGGCTCGGGGCGCGGAGCAATCAGCCCCAGCATTTT.

This clonotype is medium-sized (0.01 to 0.1%) in the sample. The rearrangement uses TRBV6-2 or TRBV6-3 and TRBJ2-1, with TRBD2 identical over 9 bases. The germline gives CDR1 MNHEY, CDR2 SVGEGT. This CDR3 region has 15 residues. Trimming cost V 6 bases and J 2 bases; bases outside gene matches: 5. CDR3 in amino acids: CASSISGSPYNEQFF. Here the CDR3 DNA reads TGTGCCAGCAGCATTAGCGGGAGCCCCTACAATGAGCAGTTCTTC.

V usage is TRBV6-2 or TRBV6-3 and J usage is TRBJ2-1; TRBD2 agrees at 11 bases. Germline CDR1 is MNHEY and CDR2 is SVGEGT. The CDR3 is 16 amino acids. Trimming removed 0 bases from V and 3 bases from J; junction bases left unmatched: 1. DNA for the CDR3: TGTGCCAGCAGTTACTCTGGGACTAGCGGCTACAATGAGCAGTTCTTC. Translated, it gives CASSYSGTSGYNEQFF.